This T cell receptor (beta chain) is drawn from a study of cytomegalovirus exposure and HLA in healthy donors. In the study overall: The early release's HLA-typed donors yielded approximately 85 million unique TCRs. Points from the study as a whole: Later on, an analysis tied 15,000 to 20,000 TCR beta sequences to HLA alleles at 0.05 false discovery rate. Later findings reportedly placed an Asian-associated ancestry cluster below the roughly 700-donor mean for N-insertions.

With 60 Vbeta and 13 Jbeta primers, the PCR was carried out. Profiling relied on immunoSEQ multiplex PCR, and the TCRdb table lists in-frame clones only, not all of them. Among 63,000 or so clones, approximately 77% were seen once, and the ten largest hold 7.4%. The donors gave bone marrow, and they were healthy. Trimming cost V 5 bases and J 4 bases; bases outside gene matches: 7. From germline, CDR1 is SQVTM and CDR2 ANQGSEA. CDR3 length equals 13 residues. With regard to this clone: Its antigen is as yet unknown.

The chain couples TRBV29-1 to TRBJ1-2, with TRBD1 matching over 7 bases. The receptor was derived from a woman in her 30s in good health and CMV-seropositive. Input material: PBMCs. The CDR3 loop reads CSVPPGGGYGYTF. Here the CDR3 DNA reads TGCAGCGTTCCGCCAGGGGGAGGCTATGGCTACACCTTC.